This TCR beta chain was retrieved from a study of T cells in Graves' hyperthyroidism and ophthalmopathy. This CDR3 is 13 amino acids long. Deletions cut 1 base from V and 5 bases from J, with 8 bases between. Germline loops: CDR1 MGHRA, CDR2 YSYEKL. General study points: Ophthalmopathy was identified by the model a median about six months ahead of onset. Researchers found most expanded thyroid clonotypes above 0.001 in blood as well.

Authors of the study amplified TCR beta CDR3 regions from RNA transcripts. A set of HTBI primers served as the primers for a first-round RT-PCR of the TCR CDR3. TCRdb re-derived calls from the multiplex PCR reads in MiXCR, one entry per CDR3 protein. Among some 570,000 distinct CDR3 sequences listed, roughly 18% were seen once. This clonotype was seen many times. What it binds is unknown. Diagnosing involved the use of clinical symptoms, serum thyroxine and TRAb, thyroid ultrasound and orbital computed tomography. The V call is TRBV4-1, the J call TRBJ2-5; perhaps TRBD2 as D (5 bases). The sample was blood. The TCR originated in a young woman with Graves' ophthalmopathy. The CDR3 sequence is CASSQGVAETQYF. The CDR3 region has the DNA TGCGCCAGCAGCCAAGGGGTAGCGGAGACCCAGTACTTC.